Listed below are T cell receptor beta chains from one sample, sequenced in a study of T cells in Graves' hyperthyroidism and ophthalmopathy. Each CDR3 protein gets one entry after TCRdb re-called the multiplex PCR reads with MiXCR. The data show around 340,000 distinct CDR3 sequences, about a sixth seen once. Material for sequencing was blood. The source of these receptors is a woman between 25 and 40 years old with Graves' hyperthyroidism that later progressed to Graves' ophthalmopathy. Both conserved end residues are part of each CDR3. Each record gives: CDR3 protein, CDR3 DNA, V gene, clone size, J gene, D gene. The D gene is left open where the match is weak. Clone size is given for some rows only: seen once, a few or many times, or a class if the clone is expanded.

CASSAGVSDTQYF | TGTGCCAGCTCAGCGGGAGTTTCAGATACGCAGTATTTT | TRBV18 | - | TRBJ2-3 | TRBD2
CATSDRGRGIYNGQFF | TGTGCCACCAGTGATCGCGGCAGGGGGATCTACAATGGGCAGTTCTTC | TRBV24-1 | few | TRBJ2-1 | TRBD1
CASSQAPSGAYNEQFF | TGCGCCAGCAGCCAAGCCCCTAGCGGGGCCTACAATGAGCAGTTCTTC | TRBV4-1 | few | TRBJ2-1 | TRBD2
CASSEPTGFRDGYTF | TGTGCCAGCAGCGAGCCTACAGGGTTTCGAGATGGCTACACCTTC | TRBV5-4 | - | TRBJ1-2 | -
CTIKSKQGPASTDTQYF | TGTACCATCAAATCCAAACAGGGGCCGGCGAGCACAGATACGCAGTATTTT | TRBV10-3 | few | TRBJ2-3 | TRBD1
CASSSRAGGGYEQYF | TGCGCCAGCAGCTCTCGAGCAGGGGGCGGCTACGAGCAGTACTTC | TRBV5-1 | many | TRBJ2-7 | TRBD1
CASSVASKSPLHF | TGTGCCAGCAGCGTTGCGTCCAAATCACCCCTCCACTTT | TRBV12-3/TRBV12-4 | many | TRBJ1-6 | -
CAISEYRGSEAFF | TGTGCCATCAGTGAATACAGGGGATCTGAAGCTTTCTTT | TRBV10-3 | - | TRBJ1-1 | TRBD1
CASSLPQVRTTEAFF | TGTGCCAGCAGTTTGCCCCAGGTTAGGACGACTGAAGCTTTCTTT | TRBV28 | many | TRBJ1-1 | -
CASMPGEGETQYF | TGCGCCAGCATGCCGGGGGAGGGAGAGACCCAGTACTTC | TRBV5-1 | many | TRBJ2-5 | TRBD2
CASTSQGARRGYTF | TGTGCCAGCACCTCCCAGGGGGCGCGGCGTGGCTACACCTTC | TRBV6-1 | - | TRBJ1-2 | TRBD1
CASGQDSTRGYEQYF | TGTGCCAGCGGCCAAGATTCCACTAGGGGCTACGAGCAGTACTTC | TRBV3-1 | - | TRBJ2-7 | -
CSTSGWGYEQFF | TGCAGCACTAGCGGTTGGGGCTATGAGCAGTTCTTC | TRBV20-1 | few | TRBJ2-1 | TRBD2
CSASRGDSPLHF | TGCAGTGCTAGTAGGGGGGATTCACCCCTCCACTTT | TRBV20-1 | many | TRBJ1-6 | -
CASSLAVSSYNEQFF | TGTGCCAGCAGTTTAGCGGTTAGCTCCTACAATGAGCAGTTCTTC | TRBV28 | many | TRBJ2-1 | -
CASNPRGGRLGEQYF | TGTGCCAGCAACCCGAGGGGGGGACGTTTGGGCGAGCAGTACTTC | TRBV28 | - | TRBJ2-7 | -
CASSLWRGPTNTEAFF | TGTGCCAGCAGTTTATGGAGGGGGCCAACAAACACTGAAGCTTTCTTT | TRBV12-3/TRBV12-4 | few | TRBJ1-1 | TRBD1
CAISESRTRQRAYGYTF | TGTGCCATCAGTGAGTCGAGAACCAGACAGAGGGCCTATGGCTACACCTTC | TRBV10-3 | - | TRBJ1-2 | -
CASSRDGSSGNTIYF | TGTGCCAGCAGCCGGGACGGGAGCTCTGGAAACACCATATATTTT | TRBV6-1 | many | TRBJ1-3 | -
CASSQGQPSFYGYTF | TGCGCCAGCAGCCAAGGACAGCCGTCTTTCTATGGCTACACCTTC | TRBV4-1 | few | TRBJ1-2 | -
CASSPGPREYEQYF | TGCGCCAGCAGCCCCGGACCCAGAGAGTACGAGCAGTACTTC | TRBV4-1 | few | TRBJ2-7 | -
CASSEELSTDTQYF | TGTGCCAGCAGTGAAGAACTTTCCACAGATACGCAGTATTTT | TRBV25-1 | - | TRBJ2-3 | -
CASKKLMNTEAFF | TGTGCCAGCAAGAAACTTATGAACACTGAAGCTTTCTTT | TRBV2 | many | TRBJ1-1 | -
CASSQAGLAVGDTQYF | TGCGCCAGCAGCCAAGCTGGACTAGCGGTGGGAGATACGCAGTATTTT | TRBV4-1 | - | TRBJ2-3 | TRBD2
CACSPGLGRQETQYF | TGTGCCTGCAGCCCGGGACTAGGGAGACAAGAGACCCAGTACTTC | TRBV11-3 | - | TRBJ2-5 | TRBD2
CASRLRTGGEETQYF | TGTGCCAGCCGCCTCCGGACAGGGGGCGAAGAGACCCAGTACTTC | TRBV2 | - | TRBJ2-5 | TRBD1
CATSDGPGTGRDYGYTF | TGTGCCACCAGTGATGGGCCCGGGACAGGGCGAGACTATGGCTACACCTTC | TRBV24-1 | many | TRBJ1-2 | TRBD1
CSARAARPEAFF | TGCAGTGCTAGAGCCGCACGGCCTGAAGCTTTCTTT | TRBV20-1 | many | TRBJ1-1 | -
CASSHPGINQPQHF | TGTGCCAGCAGTCACCCAGGGATCAATCAGCCCCAGCATTTT | TRBV27 | many | TRBJ1-5 | -
CASGTSYEQFF | TGTGCCAGCGGGACTAGTTATGAGCAGTTCTTC | TRBV6-1 | many | TRBJ2-1 | TRBD2
CASSQGTTDETQYF | TGTGCCAGCAGCCAGGGGACGACTGACGAGACCCAGTACTTC | TRBV3-1 | many | TRBJ2-5 | -
CSVSQGAREAQYF | TGCAGCGTTTCACAGGGGGCCCGAGAGGCCCAGTACTTC | TRBV29-1 | - | TRBJ2-5 | TRBD1
CAWSVFEKGDF | TGTGCCTGGAGTGTTTTCGAGAAGGGGGACTTC | TRBV30 | many | TRBJ2-5 | -
CASSLENIVPLPFF | TGCGCCAGCAGCTTGGAGAACATCGTCCCCTTGCCGTTCTTC | TRBV5-1 | few | TRBJ2-1 | -
CSVESERNTGELFF | TGCAGCGTTGAAAGCGAACGGAACACCGGGGAGCTGTTTTTT | TRBV29-1 | - | TRBJ2-2 | -
CASSLILGDTQYF | TGCGCCAGCAGTCTCATCCTGGGGGATACGCAGTATTTT | TRBV5-1 | many | TRBJ2-3 | -
CASITNHNYGYTF | TGTGCCAGCATTACAAATCATAACTATGGCTACACCTTC | TRBV2 | many | TRBJ1-2 | -
CASSLVTFAGDNEQFF | TGTGCCAGCAGTTTAGTCACTTTCGCCGGCGACAATGAGCAGTTCTTC | TRBV28 | - | TRBJ2-1 | -
CASSWGRERLYNEQFF | TGTGCCAGCAGCTGGGGGCGCGAGCGCCTCTACAATGAGCAGTTCTTC | TRBV7-9 | many | TRBJ2-1 | -
CASHGGGYNEQFF | TGTGCCAGCCACGGGGGAGGCTACAATGAGCAGTTCTTC | TRBV6-1 | - | TRBJ2-1 | -
CASSQEGRVYGYTF | TGTGCCAGCAGCCAAGAGGGACGAGTCTATGGCTACACCTTC | TRBV3-1 | few | TRBJ1-2 | -
CASSHQMRGYEQYF | TGCGCCAGCAGCCACCAAATGCGGGGTTACGAGCAGTACTTC | TRBV4-1 | many | TRBJ2-7 | -
CSAREIHQPQHF | TGCAGTGCTAGAGAAATACATCAGCCCCAGCATTTT | TRBV20-1 | - | TRBJ1-5 | -
CASSPQGSGKLFF | TGTGCCAGCTCACCCCAGGGAAGTGGAAAACTGTTTTTT | TRBV18 | many | TRBJ1-4 | -
CASSPMTGSGANVLTF | TGTGCCAGCAGCCCCATGACAGGGTCCGGGGCCAACGTCCTGACTTTC | TRBV5-4 | - | TRBJ2-6 | TRBD1
CSASWTSGSGGETQYF | TGCAGCGCTTCCTGGACTAGCGGGAGTGGTGGAGAGACCCAGTACTTC | TRBV29-1 | - | TRBJ2-5 | TRBD2
CASRYGTAIYEQYF | TGTGCCAGCAGATATGGGACAGCAATTTACGAGCAGTACTTC | TRBV2 | many | TRBJ2-7 | TRBD1
CASEALRTGIYGYTF | TGTGCCAGCGAAGCACTCAGGACAGGGATCTATGGCTACACCTTC | TRBV6-1 | - | TRBJ1-2 | TRBD1
CASSLGGLPPGELFF | TGTGCCAGCAGTTTAGGCGGTCTCCCCCCCGGGGAGCTGTTTTTT | TRBV28 | many | TRBJ2-2 | -
CASSSGGLANYGYTF | TGTGCCAGCAGTTCTGGGGGGCTAGCTAACTATGGCTACACCTTC | TRBV7-3 | - | TRBJ1-2 | -